This T cell receptor (beta chain) was documented in a study of blood T cell repertoires in COVID-19. Assay used: immunoSEQ multiplex PCR; TCRdb lists only in-frame clones, some missing. This table holds some 200,000 clones, more than 75% found once. Between the trimmed V and J ends, which lost 6 bases and 2 bases, there was a span of 15 bases. This CDR3 is built from 15 residues. Looked up from germline, CDR1 is SGHRS and CDR2 is YFSETQ. The J gene is TRBJ2-1, the V gene TRBV5-1; maybe TRBD2 (6 bases). Material for sequencing was peripheral blood. The origin of this receptor is an older man with acute or convalescent COVID-19. The CDR3 loop is CASNRQEGTYNEQFF. Written as DNA, the CDR3 is TGCGCCAGCAACCGGCAGGAGGGAACCTACAATGAGCAGTTCTTC.